This is a list of T cell receptor beta chains from one sample in a study of cytomegalovirus exposure and HLA in healthy donors. Sequencing used immunoSEQ multiplex PCR; TCRdb keeps in-frame clones, though not all of them. The sample lists roughly 100,000 clones; almost 80% were seen once. The material sequenced was PBMCs. The receptor set was obtained from a middle-aged man in good health and CMV-seropositive. Both conserved end residues are part of each CDR3.

V	J	CDR3
TRBV28	TRBJ1-5	CASSDTLNNNQPQHF
TRBV7-6	TRBJ2-1	CASSLAGALILSYNEQFF
TRBV27	TRBJ2-4	CASRQIAGGLGAKNIQYF
TRBV5-1	TRBJ2-3	CASSLALGRSSTDTQYF
TRBV6-5	TRBJ2-5	CASRAGAETQYF
TRBV7-6	TRBJ2-7	CASSPGHAYEQYF
TRBV7-9	TRBJ2-4	CASSLEFGSGRRSIQYF
TRBV2	TRBJ2-1	CASSRTNNEQFF
TRBV9	TRBJ1-4	CASSRTQGANEKLFF
TRBV5-3	TRBJ2-1	CARTGLAGQAEQFF
TRBV7-8	TRBJ1-1	CASSPPSGGVDAEAFF
TRBV5-1	TRBJ2-5	CASSLGGGETQYF
TRBV9	TRBJ2-3	CASSPMGLATDTQYF
TRBV28	TRBJ2-7	CASSSPGQLLSYEQYF
TRBV28	TRBJ2-2	CASSPRDRDTGELFF
TRBV6-1	TRBJ2-1	CASRGLAGEVVQFF
TRBV27	TRBJ1-5	CASSPNRAGNQPQHF
TRBV15	TRBJ2-7	CAASRDIVGGSEQYF
TRBV27	TRBJ1-6	CASSVPKRGGGLHF
TRBV7-6	TRBJ1-2	CASSPLVGYTF
TRBV5-4	TRBJ1-2	CASSLGGQGGRGYTF
TRBV10-3	TRBJ1-2	CAISESAGRDYGYTF
TRBV6-1	TRBJ1-2	CASSLQDGYTF
TRBV7-6	TRBJ2-2	CASSRRGSSGRGNTGELFF
TRBV7-2	TRBJ2-3	CAFRLEGADTQYF
TRBV11-2	TRBJ2-7	CASSLGGSLYEQYF
TRBV30	TRBJ1-4	CAWSLGQAAWEKLFF
TRBV9	TRBJ2-1	CASSVGELNEQFF
TRBV19	TRBJ1-2	CASSTRDIYGYTF
TRBV19	TRBJ2-2	CASSDRDTGELFF
TRBV19	TRBJ2-1	CASSLGDIAGHNEQFF
TRBV5-5	TRBJ2-7	CASSFGQGVTYEQYF
TRBV18	TRBJ2-2	CASSPTGGPGELFF
TRBV19	TRBJ2-3	CASSGGITDTQYF
TRBV29-1	TRBJ2-5	CSVTGQGQETQYF
TRBV12-5	TRBJ2-2	CASRPSGSTGELFF
TRBV6-4	TRBJ2-3	CASSDSSGGTDTQYF